This entry concerns a single T cell receptor beta chain. The data derive from a study of T cell changes during pregnancy in multiple sclerosis. Libraries were prepared by immunoSEQ multiplex PCR; TCRdb keeps only in-frame clonotypes and omits some of them. The sample carries 45,000 to 55,000 clones, roughly 85% recorded once. The CDR3 spans 17 residues. Germline assignment: CDR1 LGHNT and CDR2 FRNRAP. Trimming took off 5 bases at V and 0 bases at J, with 17 bases between the two ends. The chain carries TRBV12-5 and TRBJ2-1; no reliable D call. Sequences were derived from CD4+ T cells from peripheral blood mononuclear cells, sampled in the second trimester of pregnancy. This clonotype originated in a female donor with multiple sclerosis, enrolled in a pregnancy study. The CDR3 DNA reads TGTGCTAGTGGTCTAAATCCAGGAACGGACTCCTACAATGAGCAGTTCTTC. Amino acid sequence: CASGLNPGTDSYNEQFF.